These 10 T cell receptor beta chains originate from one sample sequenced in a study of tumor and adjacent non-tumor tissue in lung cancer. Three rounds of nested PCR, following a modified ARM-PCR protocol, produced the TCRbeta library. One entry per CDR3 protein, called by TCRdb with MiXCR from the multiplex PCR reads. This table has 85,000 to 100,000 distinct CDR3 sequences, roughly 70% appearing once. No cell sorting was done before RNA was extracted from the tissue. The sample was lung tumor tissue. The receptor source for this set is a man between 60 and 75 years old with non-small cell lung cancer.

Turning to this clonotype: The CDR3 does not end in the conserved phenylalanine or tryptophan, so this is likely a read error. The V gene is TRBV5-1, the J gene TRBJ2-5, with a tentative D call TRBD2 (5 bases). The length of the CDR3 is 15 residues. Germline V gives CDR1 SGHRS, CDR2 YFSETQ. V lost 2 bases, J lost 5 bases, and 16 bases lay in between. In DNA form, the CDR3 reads TGCGCCAGCAGCTTAACGAGGGCGCCGATGGAGACCCAGTACATC. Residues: CASSLTRAPMETQYI.

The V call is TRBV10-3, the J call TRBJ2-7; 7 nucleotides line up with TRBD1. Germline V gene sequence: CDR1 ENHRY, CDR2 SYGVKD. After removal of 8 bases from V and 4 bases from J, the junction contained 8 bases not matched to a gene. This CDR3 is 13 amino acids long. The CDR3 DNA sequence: TGTGCCATCGCCATATGGGACAGTTACGAGCAGTACTTC. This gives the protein CAIAIWDSYEQYF.

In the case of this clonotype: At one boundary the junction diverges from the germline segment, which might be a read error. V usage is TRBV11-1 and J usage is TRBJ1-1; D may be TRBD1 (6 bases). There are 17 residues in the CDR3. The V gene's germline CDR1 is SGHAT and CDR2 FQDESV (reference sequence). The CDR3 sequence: CASSLFRGSAVNTEALF. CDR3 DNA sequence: TGTGCCAGCAGCTTATTCAGGGGAAGCGCAGTTAACACTGAAGCTCTCTTT.

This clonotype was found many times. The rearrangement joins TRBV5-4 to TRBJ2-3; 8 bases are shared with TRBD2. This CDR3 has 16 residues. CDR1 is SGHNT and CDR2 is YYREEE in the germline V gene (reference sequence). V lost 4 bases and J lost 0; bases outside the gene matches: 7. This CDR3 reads CASSPPTSGSTDTQYF. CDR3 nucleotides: TGTGCCAGCAGCCCCCCAACTAGCGGCAGCACAGATACGCAGTATTTT.

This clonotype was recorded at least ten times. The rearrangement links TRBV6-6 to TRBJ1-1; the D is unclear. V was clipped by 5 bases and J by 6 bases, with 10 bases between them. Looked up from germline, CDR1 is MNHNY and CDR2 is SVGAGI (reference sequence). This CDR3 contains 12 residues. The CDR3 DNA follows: TGTGCCAGCAGTCCCGGACGGTCTGAAGCTTTCTTT. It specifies CASSPGRSEAFF.

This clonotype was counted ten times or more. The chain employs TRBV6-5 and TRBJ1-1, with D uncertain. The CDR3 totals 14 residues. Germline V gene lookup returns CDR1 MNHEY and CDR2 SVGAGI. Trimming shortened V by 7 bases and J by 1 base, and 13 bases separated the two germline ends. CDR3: CASTNEGENTEAFF. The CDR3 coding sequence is TGTGCCAGCACCAACGAGGGCGAGAACACTGAAGCTTTCTTT.

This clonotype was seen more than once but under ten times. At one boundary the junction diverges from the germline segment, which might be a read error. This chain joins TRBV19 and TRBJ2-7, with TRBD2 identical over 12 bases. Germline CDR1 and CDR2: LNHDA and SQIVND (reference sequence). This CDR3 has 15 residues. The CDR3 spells CASSPQTSGSYEQYF. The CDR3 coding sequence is TGTGCCAGTAGTCCCCAGACTAGCGGGAGCTACGAGCAGTACTTT.

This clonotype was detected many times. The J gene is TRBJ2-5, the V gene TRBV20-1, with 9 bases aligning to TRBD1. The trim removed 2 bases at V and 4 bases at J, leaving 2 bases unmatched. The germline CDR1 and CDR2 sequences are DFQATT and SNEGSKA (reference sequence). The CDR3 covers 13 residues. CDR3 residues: CSARTGGAETQYF. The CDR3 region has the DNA TGCAGTGCTAGAACAGGGGGCGCAGAGACCCAGTACTTC.

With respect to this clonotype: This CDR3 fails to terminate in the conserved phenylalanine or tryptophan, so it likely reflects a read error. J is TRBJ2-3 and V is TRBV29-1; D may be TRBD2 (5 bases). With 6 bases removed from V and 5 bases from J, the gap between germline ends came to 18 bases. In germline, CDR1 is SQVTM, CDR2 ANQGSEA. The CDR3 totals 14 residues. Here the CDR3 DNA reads TGCAGCGTCCCCCTGCCGGGATCTGGAGATACGCAGTATTTA. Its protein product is CSVPLPGSGDTQYL.

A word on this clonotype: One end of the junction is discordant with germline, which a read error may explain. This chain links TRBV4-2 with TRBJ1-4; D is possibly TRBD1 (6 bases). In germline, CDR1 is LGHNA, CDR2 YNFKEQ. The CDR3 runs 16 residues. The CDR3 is CTSTLRDIGFNEKLFF. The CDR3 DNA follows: TGTACCAGCACGCTGCGGGACATCGGGTTTAATGAAAAACTGTTTTTT.